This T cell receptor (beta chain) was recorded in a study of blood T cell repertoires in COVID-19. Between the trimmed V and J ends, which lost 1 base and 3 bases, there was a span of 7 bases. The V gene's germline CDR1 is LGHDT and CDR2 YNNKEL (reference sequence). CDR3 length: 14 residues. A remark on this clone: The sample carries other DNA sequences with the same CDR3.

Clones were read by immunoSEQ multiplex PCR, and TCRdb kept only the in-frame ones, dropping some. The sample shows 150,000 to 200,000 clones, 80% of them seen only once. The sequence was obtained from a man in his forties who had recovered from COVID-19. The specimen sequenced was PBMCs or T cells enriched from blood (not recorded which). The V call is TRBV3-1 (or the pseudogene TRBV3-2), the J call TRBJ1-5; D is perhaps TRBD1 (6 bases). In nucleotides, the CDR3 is TGTGCCAGCAGCCAAGGGACAGTCAATCAGCCCCAGCATTTT. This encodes CASSQGTVNQPQHF.